This TCR beta chain stems from a study of blood T cell repertoires in COVID-19. V dropped 5 bases and J dropped 8; count of bases not matched to a gene: 8. The germline CDR1 and CDR2 sequences are SNHLY and FYNNEI. There are 13 residues in the CDR3. The repertoire was sequenced with immunoSEQ multiplex PCR; TCRdb's copy has only in-frame clones and lacks some. This sample has 150,000 to 190,000 clones, with about 85% found just once. This clonotype originated in an older woman with COVID-19, enrolled during active disease. This chain joins TRBV2 and TRBJ1-2; 7 positions agree with TRBD1. The specimen was peripheral blood. In DNA form, the CDR3 reads TGTGCCAGCAGTCAGGGGGTAGAGGGAGGCTACACCTTC. The encoded protein is CASSQGVEGGYTF.